The 26 T cell receptor beta chains in this list originate from one sample, sequenced in a study of blood T cell repertoires in COVID-19. The assay was immunoSEQ multiplex PCR, and TCRdb's table has in-frame clones only and misses some. The table lists around 480,000 clones, roughly nine tenths of them singletons. What was sequenced was PBMCs or T cells enriched from blood (not recorded which). The receptor source for this set is a woman aged 18 to 35 who had recovered from COVID-19.

The gene calls are TRBV27 and TRBJ1-3, with 8 bases fitting TRBD1. The CDR3 has 14 amino acids. Germline CDR1 reads MNHEY; CDR2 reads SMNVEV (reference sequence). Germline trimming cut 6 bases from V and 2 bases from J; bases unmatched to any gene: 3. Here the CDR3 DNA reads TGTGCCAGCAGGCCACAGGGGGCTGGAAACACCATATATTTT. Translating it yields CASRPQGAGNTIYF.

The chain has TRBV2 and TRBJ1-2, with 9 nucleotides matching TRBD1. Per germline, CDR1 SNHLY and CDR2 FYNNEI. V shed 8 bases, J shed 7 bases, and the junction held 14 bases outside the gene matches. The CDR3 is 15 residues long. The CDR3 DNA reads as TGTGCCAGCCTCCGGGACAGGGATTTTATGAGTGGCTACACCTTC. This codes for CASLRDRDFMSGYTF.

The chain combines TRBV7-8 with TRBJ2-2, with 14 bases fitting TRBD2. The ends lost 4 bases at V and 6 bases at J; junction bases unmatched: 4. Germline CDR1 and CDR2: SGHVS and FQNEAQ. The length of the CDR3 is 16 residues. CDR3 protein: CASSSRLAGGPGELFF. CDR3 coding DNA: TGTGCCAGCAGCTCTAGACTAGCGGGGGGGCCCGGGGAGCTGTTTTTT.

The chain carries TRBV4-2 and TRBJ2-3; D remains unclear. The CDR3 extends over 13 amino acids. Trimming left V 0 bases short and J 7 bases short, with 8 bases between. Germline-derived CDR1 and CDR2 are LGHNA and YNFKEQ. The CDR3 DNA sequence: TGTGCCAGCAGCCAAGACTGGCAATATACGCAGTATTTT. It codes for CASSQDWQYTQYF.

This chain joins TRBV9 and TRBJ2-2; tentatively, D is TRBD1 (6 bases). Trimming removed 4 bases at V and 3 bases at J, with 13 bases between. The CDR3 has 15 amino acids. From germline, CDR1 is SGDLS and CDR2 YYNGEE. CDR3 region: CASSIRGTDTGELFF. The CDR3, as DNA: TGTGCCAGCAGCATAAGGGGGACCGACACCGGGGAGCTGTTTTTT.

The chain uses TRBV16 and TRBJ1-1; D uncertain. Germline loops: CDR1 KGHSY, CDR2 FQNENV. The CDR3 sequence is 14 residues long. V was trimmed by 6 bases and J by 2 bases, leaving 13 bases between them. CDR3 sequence reads: CASRQWAGNTEAFF. In DNA form, the CDR3 reads TGTGCCAGCAGGCAGTGGGCGGGAAACACTGAAGCTTTCTTT. The full variable domain, completed using reference TRBV16 and TRBJ1-1, is GEEVAQTPKHLVRGEGQKAKLYCAPIKGHSYVFWYQQVLKNEFKFLISFQNENVFDETGMPKERFSAKCLPNSPCSLEIQATKLEDSAVYFCASRQWAGNTEAFFGQGTRLTVV.

The sample holds a few counts of this clone. The chain links TRBV20-1 to TRBJ1-1; D is unresolved. The CDR3 is 10 amino acids. Looked up from germline, CDR1 is DFQATT and CDR2 is SNEGSKA (reference sequence). Trimming took 6 bases from V and 5 from J, leaving 7 bases between them. This CDR3 reads CSAPLTEAFF. DNA for the CDR3: TGCAGTGCCCCCCTTACTGAAGCTTTCTTT.

The sample holds one count of this clone. V is TRBV12-5 and J is TRBJ2-2; TRBD2 matches at 9 bases. V lost 0 bases and J lost 2; bases outside the gene matches: 4. Germline assignment: CDR1 LGHNT and CDR2 FRNRAP. The CDR3 is made up of 17 amino acids. CDR3 residues: CASGLVIAGANTGELFF. The DNA for the CDR3 is TGTGCTAGTGGTTTGGTAATAGCGGGGGCCAACACCGGGGAGCTGTTTTTT.

The sample holds a few counts of this clone. The chain uses TRBV3-1 (or the pseudogene TRBV3-2) and TRBJ1-1; perhaps TRBD1 as D (6 bases). Germline V CDR1 and CDR2: LGHDT, YNNKEL (reference sequence). The V end lost 3 bases, the J end lost 6 bases, and 14 bases lay between the germline ends. This CDR3 spans 14 amino acids. DNA of the CDR3: TGTGCCAGCAGCCAGGGGGGGGCAGGCGCTGAAGCTTTCTTT. Protein: CASSQGGAGAEAFF.

The rearrangement joins TRBV18 to TRBJ1-3; D call uncertain. The V gene's germline CDR1 is KGHSH and CDR2 LQKENI. Trimming took 3 bases from V and 0 from J, leaving 9 bases between them. This CDR3 is built from 15 residues. CDR3 coding DNA: TGTGCCAGCTCACCCGGCGGGGACTCTGGAAACACCATATATTTT. As protein: CASSPGGDSGNTIYF. The full variable domain, with the rest looked up from reference TRBV18 and TRBJ1-3, is NAGVMQNPRHLVRRRGQEARLRCSPMKGHSHVYWYRQLPEEGLKFMVYLQKENIIDESGMPKERFSAEFPKEGPSILRIQQVVRGDSAAYFCASSPGGDSGNTIYFGEGSWLTVV.

The rearrangement joins TRBV6-5 to TRBJ1-5; D gene uncertain. The V and J ends lost 6 bases and 4 bases respectively, with 13 bases between them. The CDR3 contains 14 residues. In germline, CDR1 is MNHEY, CDR2 SVGAGI. The CDR3 is CASSGEVRNQPQHF. DNA of the CDR3: TGTGCCAGCAGCGGGGAAGTAAGGAATCAGCCCCAGCATTTT.

The CDR3 here is CASTAYGQGGGYTF. The CDR3 DNA reads as TGTGCCAGCACCGCCTACGGGCAGGGGGGAGGCTACACCTTC. This chain links TRBV9 with TRBJ1-2, with 7 nucleotides matching TRBD1. J was trimmed by 8 bases and V by 6 bases; bases with no gene match: 13. CDR3 length equals 14 residues. The germline V gene encodes CDR1 SGDLS and CDR2 YYNGEE.

The J gene is TRBJ2-1, the V gene TRBV3-1 (or the pseudogene TRBV3-2); D is possibly TRBD1 (6 bases). V lost 1 base, J lost 1 base, and 14 bases lay in between. There are 17 residues in the CDR3. The germline V gene encodes CDR1 LGHDT and CDR2 YNNKEL (reference sequence). This chain's CDR3 is CASSQVAGANSYNEQFF. In DNA, the CDR3 is TGTGCCAGCAGCCAAGTAGCAGGGGCAAATTCCTACAATGAGCAGTTCTTC.

This rearrangement joins TRBV9 to TRBJ1-2, with 7 bases lining up with TRBD1. The CDR3 is made up of 15 amino acids. Germline V lookup: CDR1 SGDLS, CDR2 YYNGEE. Germline trimming cut 0 bases from V and 7 bases from J; bases unmatched to any gene: 9. The CDR3 DNA reads as TGTGCCAGCAGCGTAGACCTACAGGGGTGGAGTGGCTACACCTTC. Amino acid sequence: CASSVDLQGWSGYTF.

The chain has TRBV3-1 (or the pseudogene TRBV3-2) and TRBJ2-3; 9 bases agree with TRBD2. The germline CDR1 and CDR2 sequences are LGHDT and YNNKEL (reference sequence). The CDR3 runs 13 residues. J gave up 6 bases and V 4 bases, and 2 bases lay outside the gene matches. The CDR3 bases are TGTGCCAGCAGCCTCGGACTAGCGGATACGCAGTATTTT. It yields the protein CASSLGLADTQYF.

The rearrangement links TRBV19 to TRBJ2-5, with D perhaps TRBD2 (5 bases). V lost 1 base, J lost 5 bases, and 11 bases lay in between. CDR1 is LNHDA, CDR2 SQIVND, per germline (reference sequence). The CDR3 is 14 residues long. CDR3 amino acids: CASSIVPGTETQYF. The DNA of the CDR3 is TGTGCCAGTAGTATAGTCCCGGGAACCGAGACCCAGTACTTC.

The chain links TRBV6-1 to TRBJ1-2; D is uncertain. V shed 2 bases and J shed 9 bases, with 16 bases lying between them. The CDR3 spans 14 residues. Per germline, CDR1 MNHNS and CDR2 SASEGT. CDR3 sequence reads: CASSEWRSTVSYTF. CDR3 coding DNA: TGTGCCAGCAGTGAATGGAGGTCCACGGTGAGCTACACCTTC.

This chain uses TRBV29-1 with TRBJ2-5, with D maybe TRBD1 (6 bases). CDR1 and CDR2 from the germline V gene are SQVTM and ANQGSEA. With 7 bases removed from V and 4 bases from J, the gap between germline ends came to 22 bases. CDR3 length: 15 amino acids. The CDR3 region has the DNA TGCAGCGCCGCCCGCAGGGGACGCACCTTAGAGACCCAGTACTTC. Protein sequence: CSAARRGRTLETQYF.

The V and J genes are TRBV11-2 and TRBJ1-6; TRBD1 aligns across 11 bases. Trimming took 1 base from V and 13 from J; bases not matched to a gene: 0. CDR1 and CDR2 from the germline V gene are SGHAT and FQNNGV. The CDR3 totals 13 residues. DNA of the CDR3: TGTGCCAGCAGCTTAGGGGACAGGGGGCCCCTCCACTTT. It is translated as CASSLGDRGPLHF.

This clone was seen a few times. The chain carries TRBV6-5 and TRBJ2-5, with TRBD2 matching 8 bases. This CDR3 comprises 15 residues. Trimming cost V 5 bases and J 2 bases; bases outside gene matches: 7. Germline V CDR1 and CDR2: MNHEY, SVGAGI. CDR3 amino acids: CASSPSGSTQETQYF. The CDR3 DNA reads as TGTGCCAGCAGTCCTAGCGGGTCGACGCAAGAGACCCAGTACTTC.

The chain carries TRBV6-5 and TRBJ1-1; 7 bases match TRBD1. The CDR3 extends over 14 amino acids. The V gene end was trimmed by 6 bases and the J gene end by 6 bases; junction bases not matched to a gene: 10. Per germline, CDR1 MNHEY and CDR2 SVGAGI. The chain's CDR3 is CASRLDWGQPEAFF. The CDR3 DNA reads TGTGCCAGCAGATTGGACTGGGGACAGCCTGAAGCTTTCTTT.

This rearrangement joins TRBV7-6 to TRBJ2-2; 10 bases are a match to TRBD1. J was trimmed by 5 bases and V by 5 bases; bases with no gene match: 8. This CDR3 is built from 16 residues. Germline V gene lookup returns CDR1 SGHVS and CDR2 FNYEAQ. The CDR3, as DNA: TGTGCCAGCAGCGAAGGGACAGGGGTAAAAACCGGGGAGCTGTTTTTT. Its translation is CASSEGTGVKTGELFF. The variable domain in full, with the rest retrieved from reference TRBV7-6 and TRBJ2-2, is GAGVSQSPRYKVTKRGQDVALRCDPISGHVSLYWYRQALGQGPEFLTYFNYEAQQDKSGLPNDRFSAERPEGSISTLTIQRTEQRDSAMYRCASSEGTGVKTGELFFGEGSRLTVL.

The rearrangement joins TRBV2 to TRBJ1-5; D gene ambiguous. Trimming shortened V by 6 bases and J by 7 bases, and 13 bases separated the two germline ends. Germline V CDR1 and CDR2: SNHLY, FYNNEI. The CDR3 consists of 13 residues. The CDR3 DNA reads TGTGCCAGCAGGCCCGTCTATTCGCAGCCCCAGCATTTT. Translation: CASRPVYSQPQHF.

The chain joins TRBV10-3 to TRBJ2-2; 8 bases map to TRBD1. The CDR3 has 15 amino acids. V shed 11 bases and J 6 bases; nucleotides not matched to a gene: 14. Germline lookup yields CDR1 ENHRY and CDR2 SYGVKD. The CDR3 sequence: CALRRTGQYPGELFF. The CDR3 DNA sequence: TGTGCCTTACGGAGGACAGGGCAGTACCCCGGGGAGCTGTTTTTT.

The chain links TRBV29-1 to TRBJ2-5, with 9 bases fitting TRBD2. Trimming at V came to 0 bases and at J to 4 bases, leaving 9 bases not matched to a gene. This CDR3 is built from 16 residues. Germline CDR1 reads SQVTM; CDR2 reads ANQGSEA. CDR3 bases: TGCAGCGTTGAAGAAAATGGCGGGGGGGCCGGAGAGACCCAGTACTTC. It yields the protein CSVEENGGGAGETQYF.

The table lists this clone with a count of one. V gene TRBV19 combines with J gene TRBJ1-5; no definite D call. Germline V lookup: CDR1 LNHDA, CDR2 SQIVND (reference sequence). This CDR3 has 14 residues. Trimming pared 5 bases from V and 3 bases from J, leaving 11 bases between. CDR3 residues: CASSSSRDNQPQHF. Written as DNA, the CDR3 is TGTGCCAGTAGTTCCTCGAGAGACAATCAGCCCCAGCATTTT.